The clone carrying this TCR beta chain appeared a few times. Antigen unknown. Additional DNA sequences in this sample encode the identical CDR3. The data were obtained in a study of beta chain features in type 1 diabetes. Study-wide results and caveats: Shorter TCRB CDR3s, moderately but significantly so, marked every one of the four CD4+ subsets in Type 1 diabetes patients. The study notes PCR might favor shorter templates equally in patients and controls.

V was clipped by 5 bases and J by 0 bases, with 2 bases between them. Germline loops: CDR1 MDHEN, CDR2 SYDVKM. The length of the CDR3 is 13 residues. Expressed TCRB transcripts got sequenced, as all isolated RNA was reverse transcribed. Measured with immunoSEQ multiplex PCR; TCRdb has only the in-frame clones, and not every one. The table records hundreds of thousands of clones, more than 13% of them present only once. The specimen was naive CD4+ T cells from blood. This clonotype originated in a man younger than 35 with type 1 diabetes. This chain uses TRBV28 with TRBJ1-6; D gene ambiguous. The DNA for the CDR3 is TGTGCCAGCAGTGACTCCTATAATTCACCCCTCCACTTT. Protein: CASSDSYNSPLHF.